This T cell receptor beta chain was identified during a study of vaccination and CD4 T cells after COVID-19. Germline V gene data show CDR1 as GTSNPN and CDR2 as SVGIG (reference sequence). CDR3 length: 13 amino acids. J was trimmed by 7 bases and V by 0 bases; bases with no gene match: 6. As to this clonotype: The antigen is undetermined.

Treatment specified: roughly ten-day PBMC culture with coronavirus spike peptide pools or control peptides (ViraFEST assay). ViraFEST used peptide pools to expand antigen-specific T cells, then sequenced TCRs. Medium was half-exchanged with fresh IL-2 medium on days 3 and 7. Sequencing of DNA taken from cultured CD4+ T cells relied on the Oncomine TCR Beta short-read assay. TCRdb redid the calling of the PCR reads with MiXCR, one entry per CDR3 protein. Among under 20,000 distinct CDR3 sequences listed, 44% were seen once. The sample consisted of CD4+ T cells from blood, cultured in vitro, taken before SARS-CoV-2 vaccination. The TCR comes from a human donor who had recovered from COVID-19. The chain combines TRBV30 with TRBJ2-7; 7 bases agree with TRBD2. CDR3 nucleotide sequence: TGTGCCTGGAGTGTAAGACTAGCTCGTGAGCAGTACTTC. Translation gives CAWSVRLAREQYF.